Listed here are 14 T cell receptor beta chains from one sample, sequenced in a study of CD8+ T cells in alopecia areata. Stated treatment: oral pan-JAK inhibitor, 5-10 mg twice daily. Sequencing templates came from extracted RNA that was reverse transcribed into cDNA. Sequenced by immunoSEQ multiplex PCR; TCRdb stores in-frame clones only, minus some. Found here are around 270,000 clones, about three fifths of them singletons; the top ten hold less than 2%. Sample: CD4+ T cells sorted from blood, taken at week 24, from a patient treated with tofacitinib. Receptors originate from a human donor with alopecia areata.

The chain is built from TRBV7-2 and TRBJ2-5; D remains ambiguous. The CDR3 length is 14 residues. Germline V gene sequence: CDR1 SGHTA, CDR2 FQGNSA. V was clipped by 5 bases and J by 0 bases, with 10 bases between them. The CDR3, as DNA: TGTGCCAGCAGCCCGAGTAGGGACCAAGAGACCCAGTACTTC. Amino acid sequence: CASSPSRDQETQYF. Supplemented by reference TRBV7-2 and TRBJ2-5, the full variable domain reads GAGVSQSPSNKVTEKGKDVELRCDPISGHTALYWYRQSLGQGLEFLIYFQGNSAPDKSGLPSDRFSAERTGGSVSTLTIQRTQQEDSAVYLCASSPSRDQETQYFGPGTRLLVL.

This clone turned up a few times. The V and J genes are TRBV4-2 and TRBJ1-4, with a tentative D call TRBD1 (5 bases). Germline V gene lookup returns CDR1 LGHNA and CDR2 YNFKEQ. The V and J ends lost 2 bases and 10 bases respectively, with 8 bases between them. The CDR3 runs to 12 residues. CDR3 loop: CASSQNGGKLFF. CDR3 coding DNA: TGTGCCAGCAGCCAAAATGGGGGAAAACTGTTTTTT.

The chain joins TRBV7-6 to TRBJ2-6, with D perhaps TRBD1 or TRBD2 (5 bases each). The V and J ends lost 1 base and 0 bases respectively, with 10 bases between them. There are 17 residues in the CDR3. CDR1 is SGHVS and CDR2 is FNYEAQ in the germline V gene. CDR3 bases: TGTGCCAGCAGCTTAGGGGTGAGGGGCTCTGGGGCCAACGTCCTGACTTTC. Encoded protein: CASSLGVRGSGANVLTF. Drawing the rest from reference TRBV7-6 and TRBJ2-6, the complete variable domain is GAGVSQSPRYKVTKRGQDVALRCDPISGHVSLYWYRQALGQGPEFLTYFNYEAQQDKSGLPNDRFSAERPEGSISTLTIQRTEQRDSAMYRCASSLGVRGSGANVLTFGAGSRLTVL.

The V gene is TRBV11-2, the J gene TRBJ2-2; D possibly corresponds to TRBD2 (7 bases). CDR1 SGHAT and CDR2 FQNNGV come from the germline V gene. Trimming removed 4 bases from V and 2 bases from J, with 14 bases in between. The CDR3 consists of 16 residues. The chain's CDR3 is CASSSRGAPNTGELFF. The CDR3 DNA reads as TGTGCCAGCAGCTCTCGGGGGGCCCCTAACACCGGGGAGCTGTTTTTT.

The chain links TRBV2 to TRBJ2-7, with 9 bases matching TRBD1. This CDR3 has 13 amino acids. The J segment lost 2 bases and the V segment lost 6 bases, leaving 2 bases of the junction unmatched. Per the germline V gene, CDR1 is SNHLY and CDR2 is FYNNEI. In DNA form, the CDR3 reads TGTGCCAGCAGGGACAGGGGCCCCTACGAGCAGTACTTC. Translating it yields CASRDRGPYEQYF.

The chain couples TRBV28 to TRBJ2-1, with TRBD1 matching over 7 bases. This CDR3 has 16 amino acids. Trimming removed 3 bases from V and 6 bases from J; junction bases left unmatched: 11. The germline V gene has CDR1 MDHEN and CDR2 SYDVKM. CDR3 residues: CASSFLGQEEVNEQFF. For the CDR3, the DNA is TGTGCCAGCAGTTTCCTAGGACAGGAGGAGGTCAATGAGCAGTTCTTC. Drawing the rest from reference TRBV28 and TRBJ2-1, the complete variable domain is DVKVTQSSRYLVKRTGEKVFLECVQDMDHENMFWYRQDPGLGLRLIYFSYDVKMKEKGDIPEGYSVSREKKERFSLILESASTNQTSMYLCASSFLGQEEVNEQFFGPGTRLTVL.

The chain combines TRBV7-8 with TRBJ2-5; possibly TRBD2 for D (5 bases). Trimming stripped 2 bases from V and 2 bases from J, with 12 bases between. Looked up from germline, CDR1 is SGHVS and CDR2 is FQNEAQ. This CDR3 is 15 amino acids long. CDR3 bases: TGTGCCAGCAGCTTACGGCGGGTGGGGCAAGAGACCCAGTACTTC. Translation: CASSLRRVGQETQYF. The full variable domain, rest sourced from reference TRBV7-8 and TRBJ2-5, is GAGVSQSPRYKVAKRGQDVALRCDPISGHVSLFWYQQALGQGPEFLTYFQNEAQLDKSGLPSDRFFAERPEGSVSTLKIQRTQQEDSAVYLCASSLRRVGQETQYFGPGTRLLVL.

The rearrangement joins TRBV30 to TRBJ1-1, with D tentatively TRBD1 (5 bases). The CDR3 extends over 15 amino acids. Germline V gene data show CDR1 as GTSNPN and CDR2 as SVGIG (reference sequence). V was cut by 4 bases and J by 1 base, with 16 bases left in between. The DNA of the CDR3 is TGTGCCTGGACGAGCCAGCAGGGCTCGAACACTGAAGCTTTCTTT. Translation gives CAWTSQQGSNTEAFF. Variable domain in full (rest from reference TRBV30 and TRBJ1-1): SQTIHQWPATLVQPVGSPLSLECTVEGTSNPNLYWYRQAAGRGLQLLFYSVGIGQISSEVPQNLSASRPQDRQFILSSKKLLLSDSGFYLCAWTSQQGSNTEAFFGQGTRLTVV.

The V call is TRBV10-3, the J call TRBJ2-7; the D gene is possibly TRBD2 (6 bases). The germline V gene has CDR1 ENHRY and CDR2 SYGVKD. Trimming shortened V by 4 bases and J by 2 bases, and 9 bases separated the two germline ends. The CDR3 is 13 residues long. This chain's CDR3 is CAISVGGPYEQYF. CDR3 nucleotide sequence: TGTGCCATCAGTGTGGGAGGACCCTACGAGCAGTACTTC.

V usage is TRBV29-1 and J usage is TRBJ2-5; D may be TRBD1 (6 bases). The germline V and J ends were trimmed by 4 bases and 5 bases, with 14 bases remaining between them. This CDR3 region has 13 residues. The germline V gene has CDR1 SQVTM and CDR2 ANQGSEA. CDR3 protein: CSVGDRLRETQYF. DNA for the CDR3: TGCAGCGTTGGAGACAGGCTTAGGGAGACCCAGTACTTC.

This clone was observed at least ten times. The CDR3 region has the DNA TGTGCCAGTAGTATAGATGGTCGGGGGAATAGCAATCAGCCCCAGCATTTT. This codes for CASSIDGRGNSNQPQHF. The J gene is TRBJ1-5, the V gene TRBV19; weak D call: TRBD1 (5 bases). Per the germline V gene, CDR1 is LNHDA and CDR2 is SQIVND (reference sequence). The length of the CDR3 is 17 residues. V gave up 0 bases and J gave up 0 bases, with 12 bases separating them.

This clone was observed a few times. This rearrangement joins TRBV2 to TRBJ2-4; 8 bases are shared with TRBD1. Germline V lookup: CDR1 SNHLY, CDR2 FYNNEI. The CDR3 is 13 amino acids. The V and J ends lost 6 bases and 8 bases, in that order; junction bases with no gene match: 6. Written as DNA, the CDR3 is TGTGCCAGCAGGCAAGGGACAGGCGACATTCAGTACTTC. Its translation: CASRQGTGDIQYF. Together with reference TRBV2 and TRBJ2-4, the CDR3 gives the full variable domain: EPEVTQTPSHQVTQMGQEVILRCVPISNHLYFYWYRQILGQKVEFLVSFYNNEISEKSEIFDDQFSVERPDGSNFTLKIRSTKLEDSAMYFCASRQGTGDIQYFGAGTRLSVL.

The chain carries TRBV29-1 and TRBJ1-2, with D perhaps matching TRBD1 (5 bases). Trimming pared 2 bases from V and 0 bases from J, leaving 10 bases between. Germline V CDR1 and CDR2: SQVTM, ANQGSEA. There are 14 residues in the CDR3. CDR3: CSVERDPANYGYTF. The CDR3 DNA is TGCAGCGTTGAACGGGACCCAGCTAACTATGGCTACACCTTC.

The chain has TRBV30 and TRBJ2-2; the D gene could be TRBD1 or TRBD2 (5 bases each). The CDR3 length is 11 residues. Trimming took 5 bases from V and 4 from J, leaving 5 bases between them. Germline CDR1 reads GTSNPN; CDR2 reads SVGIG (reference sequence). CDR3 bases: TGTGCCTGGGGGGGCACCGGGGAGCTGTTTTTT. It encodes CAWGGTGELFF.